This is a list of T cell receptor beta chains from one sample in a study of T cell responses to AZD1222 COVID-19 vaccine. Profiled with immunoSEQ multiplex PCR; TCRdb holds only in-frame clones, not every one. The table shows 65,000 to 80,000 clones, with about 80% occurring only once. The sequencing here drew on peripheral blood, taken 28 days after the second AZD1222 dose. Receptors were obtained from an adult who received the AZD1222 COVID-19 vaccine. Both conserved end residues are part of each CDR3. D genes are given only for firm matches. Rows may omit the clone size; those that give it use once, few, many or a size class.

cdr3_length | clone_size | d_call | j_call | v_call | cdr3_aa | cdr3_nt
17 | - | - | TRBJ1-2 | TRBV24-1 | CATSDRGDGLTNYGYTF | TGTGCCACCAGTGATCGAGGGGACGGACTTACTAACTATGGCTACACCTTC
15 | - | - | TRBJ1-1 | TRBV27 | CASNLDGTSPTEAFF | TGTGCCAGCAACCTTGACGGGACCTCGCCGACTGAAGCTTTCTTT
13 | - | - | TRBJ2-5 | TRBV12-3/TRBV12-4 | CASSFDIQETQYF | TGTGCCAGCAGTTTCGACATACAAGAGACCCAGTACTTC
12 | - | TRBD2 | TRBJ2-1 | TRBV7-3 | CASGTSVNEQFF | TGTGCCAGCGGGACTAGCGTAAATGAGCAGTTCTTC
18 | - | - | TRBJ2-1 | TRBV5-8 | CASNQMRGKGMPYNEQFF | TGTGCCAGCAACCAAATGAGGGGGAAGGGGATGCCCTACAATGAGCAGTTCTTC
14 | few | - | TRBJ1-5 | TRBV11-2 | CASSLAPGPQPQHF | TGTGCCAGCAGCTTAGCCCCAGGACCCCAGCCCCAGCATTTT
16 | few | TRBD1 | TRBJ1-5 | TRBV2 | CASGIGTDYSNQPQHF | TGTGCCAGCGGGATTGGGACAGACTATAGCAATCAGCCCCAGCATTTT
10 | - | - | TRBJ2-7 | TRBV30 | CAWSVNEQYF | TGTGCCTGGAGTGTAAACGAGCAGTACTTC
16 | - | - | TRBJ2-6 | TRBV4-3 | CASSQATGNGANVLTF | TGCGCCAGCAGCCAAGCTACGGGGAACGGGGCCAACGTCCTGACTTTC
15 | - | - | TRBJ2-2 | TRBV18 | CASRVGLGDTGELFF | TGTGCCAGCCGCGTAGGATTAGGTGACACCGGGGAGCTGTTTTTT
15 | once | TRBD1 | TRBJ1-1 | TRBV3-1/TRBV3-2 | CASSPKRETGVGAFF | TGTGCCAGCAGCCCAAAGAGGGAGACAGGGGTAGGAGCTTTCTTT
14 | - | - | TRBJ2-7 | TRBV7-2 | CASSLSGPTYEQYF | TGTGCCAGCAGCTTGAGCGGGCCAACCTACGAGCAGTACTTC
14 | - | TRBD1 | TRBJ1-2 | TRBV9 | CASSVHRGNYGYTF | TGTGCCAGCAGCGTCCACAGGGGAAACTATGGCTACACCTTC
13 | - | - | TRBJ1-1 | TRBV15 | CATSRAQGTEAFF | TGTGCCACCAGCAGAGCCCAGGGAACTGAAGCTTTCTTT
16 | - | TRBD1 | TRBJ1-4 | TRBV18 | CASSPNRGRTNEKLFF | TGTGCCAGCTCACCAAACAGGGGACGGACTAATGAAAAACTGTTTTTT
13 | - | TRBD1 | TRBJ1-2 | TRBV30 | CAWAPDRDYGYTF | TGTGCCTGGGCCCCGGACAGGGACTATGGCTACACCTTC
13 | - | - | TRBJ2-3 | TRBV12-3/TRBV12-4 | CASSPGTTDTQYF | TGTGCCAGCAGTCCCGGAACCACAGATACGCAGTATTTT
14 | - | - | TRBJ2-3 | TRBV6-4 | CASSVDWGGDTQYF | TGTGCCAGCAGTGTGGACTGGGGAGGAGATACGCAGTATTTT
15 | - | - | TRBJ2-7 | TRBV4-1 | CASSQGSGQFYEQYF | TGCGCCAGCAGCCAAGGGTCAGGTCAGTTCTACGAGCAGTACTTC
15 | - | TRBD2 | TRBJ2-2 | TRBV2 | CASSLLAGDTGELFF | TGTGCCAGCAGCCTCCTAGCGGGGGACACCGGGGAGCTGTTTTTT
18 | - | TRBD1 | TRBJ1-6 | TRBV7-8 | CASRPNRGGSSYNSPLHF | TGTGCCAGCAGGCCTAACAGGGGTGGGAGCTCCTATAATTCACCCCTCCACTTT
15 | - | TRBD1 | TRBJ1-1 | TRBV19 | CASSINTGGNTEAFF | TGTGCCAGTAGCATAAACACAGGGGGGAACACTGAAGCTTTCTTT
15 | - | TRBD2 | TRBJ2-3 | TRBV5-8 | CASSRTSGSTDTQYF | TGTGCCAGCAGCCGGACTAGCGGCAGCACAGATACGCAGTATTTT
12 | - | - | TRBJ1-1 | TRBV12-3/TRBV12-4 | CASSLGNTEAFF | TGTGCCAGCAGTTTAGGGAACACTGAAGCTTTCTTT
16 | - | TRBD1 | TRBJ1-6 | TRBV25-1 | CASSAPGKDRISPLHF | TGTGCCAGCAGTGCCCCTGGCAAGGACAGGATTTCACCCCTCCACTTT
14 | - | - | TRBJ2-1 | TRBV7-8 | CASSLVRSGNEQFF | TGTGCCAGCAGCTTAGTTCGGAGTGGGAATGAGCAGTTCTTC
13 | once | - | TRBJ1-1 | TRBV18 | CASSPRGNTEAFF | TGTGCCAGCTCACCAAGAGGGAACACTGAAGCTTTCTTT
16 | - | - | TRBJ1-3 | TRBV7-2 | CASSFRGGADGNTIYF | TGTGCCAGCAGCTTCCGCGGGGGGGCTGATGGAAACACCATATATTTT
13 | - | - | TRBJ2-7 | TRBV27 | CASSSGHSYEQYF | TGTGCCAGCAGTTCGGGACATTCATACGAGCAGTACTTC
16 | - | - | TRBJ2-4 | TRBV6-2/TRBV6-3 | CASSYSGEIAKNIQYF | TGTGCCAGCAGTTACTCAGGGGAAATAGCCAAAAACATTCAGTACTTC